The 9 T cell receptor beta chains reported below all come from one sample, sequenced in a study of blood T cell repertoires in COVID-19. Measured with immunoSEQ multiplex PCR; TCRdb has only the in-frame clones, and not every one. This table has 300,000 to 400,000 clones, roughly 91% appearing once. The material sequenced was PBMCs or T cells enriched from blood (not recorded which). These receptors were taken from a woman under 30 who had recovered from COVID-19.

The J gene is TRBJ2-1, the V gene TRBV29-1; 7 bases align to TRBD1. Germline lookup yields CDR1 SQVTM and CDR2 ANQGSEA. This CDR3 has 13 residues. CDR3 bases: TGCAGTGGTCGGACAGGAGCCTACAATGAGCAGTTCTTC. Translation gives CSGRTGAYNEQFF.

This clone was observed once. CDR3 coding DNA: TGTGCCAGCAGCTTGGCAGGTGAAGAAAAACTGTTTTTT. This encodes CASSLAGEEKLFF. V and J are TRBV7-9 and TRBJ1-4; D not resolved. The germline V gene encodes CDR1 SEHNR and CDR2 FQNEAQ (reference sequence). The CDR3 totals 13 residues. V dropped 3 bases and J dropped 8 bases, with 10 bases sitting between them.

J is TRBJ1-5 and V is TRBV6-5; D ambiguous. This CDR3 comprises 13 residues. The V end was cut by 7 bases, the J end by 3 bases, with 10 bases between. In germline, CDR1 is MNHEY, CDR2 SVGAGI. CDR3 nucleotide sequence: TGTGCCAGCATGGAGGCGATCAATCAGCCCCAGCATTTT. Its protein product is CASMEAINQPQHF.

The chain uses TRBV18 and TRBJ2-5; 7 bases line up with TRBD1. Germline lookup yields CDR1 KGHSH and CDR2 LQKENI. The CDR3 covers 16 residues. V was pared by 3 bases and J by 5 bases, with 12 bases of the junction left unmatched. This CDR3 reads CASSPMTGNRMETQYF. The CDR3 DNA reads as TGTGCCAGCTCACCGATGACAGGGAATCGTATGGAGACCCAGTACTTC.

Only one count was recorded for this clone. The J gene is TRBJ2-5, the V gene TRBV7-2; 7 bases line up with TRBD1. CDR1 SGHTA and CDR2 FQGNSA come from the germline V gene. The CDR3 extends over 16 amino acids. The V segment lost 2 bases and the J segment 4 bases; nucleotides outside the gene matches: 10. CDR3 region: CASSLTRLTGLETQYF. The DNA for the CDR3 is TGTGCCAGCAGCTTAACTCGTTTGACAGGGCTAGAGACCCAGTACTTC.

Turning to this clone: Other DNA sequences within the sample encode an identical CDR3. The chain joins TRBV5-1 to TRBJ1-1, with D tentatively TRBD1 (5 bases). V gave up 1 base and J gave up 5 bases, with 9 bases separating them. The CDR3 totals 13 residues. Germline V CDR1 and CDR2: SGHRS, YFSETQ. Here the CDR3 reads CASSLSGGTEAFF. The DNA of the CDR3 is TGCGCCAGCAGCTTGAGTGGGGGGACTGAAGCTTTCTTT. Full variable domain (remainder filled in from reference TRBV5-1 and TRBJ1-1): KAGVTQTPRYLIKTRGQQVTLSCSPISGHRSVSWYQQTPGQGLQFLFEYFSETQRNKGNFPGRFSGRQFSNSRSEMNVSTLELGDSALYLCASSLSGGTEAFFGQGTRLTVV.

The chain joins TRBV7-9 to TRBJ2-1, with 7 bases matching TRBD1. Unmatched junction bases numbered 6, after V lost 4 bases and J lost 0 bases. The CDR3 is 16 amino acids. Germline V lookup: CDR1 SEHNR, CDR2 FQNEAQ (reference sequence). CDR3 amino acids: CASSSNQGVSYNEQFF. DNA for the CDR3: TGTGCCAGCAGCTCCAACCAGGGGGTCTCCTACAATGAGCAGTTCTTC.

CDR3 bases: TGTGCCAGCACTCCTTACGGGGGTAGTGGTGAAAAACTGTTTTTT. This codes for CASTPYGGSGEKLFF. The rearrangement links TRBV6-5 to TRBJ1-4; the D gene is possibly TRBD1 (5 bases). Germline V gives CDR1 MNHEY, CDR2 SVGAGI. Trimming took off 7 bases at V and 7 bases at J, with 19 bases between the two ends. This CDR3 region has 15 residues.

This rearrangement joins TRBV7-9 to TRBJ2-1, with D possibly matching TRBD1 (6 bases). Germline V lookup: CDR1 SEHNR, CDR2 FQNEAQ (reference sequence). The CDR3 contains 16 residues. V was shortened by 3 bases and J by 4 bases, with 16 bases between the two germline ends. CDR3 sequence (DNA): TGTGCCAGCAGCTTGTTCGACAGGCCGCTATACAATGAGCAGTTCTTC. Its protein is CASSLFDRPLYNEQFF.